Shown below are 8 T cell receptor beta chains from a single sample sequenced in a study of T cells in Graves' hyperthyroidism and ophthalmopathy (dated 2019 in TCRdb). Library prep was done by multiplex PCR. Reads for this sample came from an Illumina HiSeq 2000. The TCR beta CDR3 regions were amplified from RNA transcripts. The first round of RT-PCR for the TCR CDR3 was performed with the HTBI primer set and the Qiagen OneStep RT-PCR kit. TCRdb redid the processing of the public reads, applying fastp at Q25 and MiXCR, and retained in-frame beta chains. Every CDR3 protein is listed once, alongside the most common genes and DNA of its rows. The sample includes about 610,000 distinct CDR3 sequences, with 35% to 55% observed a single time. The ten largest account for around 7.7% of the sample. The specimen was peripheral blood or thyroid tissue (not recorded which). These receptors all come from a woman aged 18-29 years with Graves' hyperthyroidism.

This clonotype was recorded many times. The chain combines TRBV4-1 with TRBJ1-6; possible D gene TRBD1, 6 bases. The V and J ends lost 0 bases and 0 bases respectively, with 9 bases between them. The CDR3 contains 17 residues. Germline V gene lookup returns CDR1 MGHRA and CDR2 YSYEKL. CDR3 DNA: TGCGCCAGCAGCCAAGATGAGGACAGCTCCTATAATTCACCCCTCCACTTT. It codes for CASSQDEDSSYNSPLHF.

This chain joins TRBV24-1 and TRBJ1-5, with unresolved D. The CDR3 runs 9 residues. V was pared by 4 bases and J by 15 bases, with 6 bases between. CDR1 and CDR2 from the germline V gene are KGHDR and SFDVKD. Here the CDR3 DNA reads TGTGCCACCAGTGACAGTAGGCATTTT. This encodes CATSDSRHF.

This clonotype turned up a few times. The V and J genes are TRBV15 and TRBJ2-7; 10 bases match TRBD2. The DNA end lines up better with TRBJ2-1; the J call may be wrong. Germline values: CDR1 LNHNV, CDR2 YYDKDF (reference sequence). The CDR3 runs 17 residues. The CDR3 DNA reads TGTGCCACCAGCAGTCTTAGATGGAAGCGGGAGGGCAATGAGCAGTTCTTC. It translates to CATSSLRWKREGNEQFF.

The rearrangement uses TRBV29-1 and TRBJ2-5, with D perhaps TRBD1 (5 bases). Germline CDR1 reads SQVTM; CDR2 reads ANQGSEA. V was shortened by 3 bases and J by 1 base, with 15 bases between the two germline ends. The CDR3 has 15 amino acids. CDR3 residues: CSVDAGRQVQETQYF. In nucleotides, the CDR3 is TGCAGCGTTGATGCAGGGCGGCAGGTCCAAGAGACCCAGTACTTC.

Concerning this clonotype itself: A much larger clone is a single base away; this may be a read error. The V and J genes are TRBV6-6 and TRBJ2-5; 10 bases match TRBD1. The J segment lost 9 bases and the V segment lost 8 bases, leaving 15 bases of the junction unmatched. Germline CDR1 and CDR2: MNHNY and SVGAGI (reference sequence). This CDR3 is built from 15 residues. The CDR3 reads CASGPMTGGVEAQYF. DNA of the CDR3: TGTGCCAGCGGTCCCATGACAGGGGGCGTTGAGGCCCAGTACTTC.

The count of this clonotype is one. The rearrangement joins TRBV2 to TRBJ1-2; TRBD1 is a possible D gene (5 bases). The V gene lost 3 bases and the J gene lost 7 bases, with 24 bases spanning the gap. The germline CDR1 and CDR2 sequences are SNHLY and FYNNEI. The CDR3 covers 17 residues. The CDR3: CASSEDLWGANGGGYTF. For the CDR3, the DNA is TGTGCCAGCAGTGAGGACCTGTGGGGCGCGAATGGTGGTGGCTACACCTTC.

This clonotype was recorded at least ten times. V gene TRBV14 combines with J gene TRBJ1-1; TRBD1 is a possible D gene (6 bases). The germline V gene has CDR1 SGHDN and CDR2 FVKESK. The CDR3 covers 11 residues. Trimming pared 5 bases from V and 7 bases from J, leaving 8 bases between. CDR3 bases: TGTGCCAGCAGCGCACAGGGTGAAGCTTTCTTT. Translating gives CASSAQGEAFF. Using reference TRBV14 and TRBJ1-1 for the parts outside the CDR3, the full variable domain is EAGVTQFPSHSVIEKGQTVTLRCDPISGHDNLYWYRRVMGKEIKFLLHFVKESKQDESGMPNNRFLAERTGGTYSTLKVQPAELEDSGVYFCASSAQGEAFFGQGTRLTVV.

In this sample, this clonotype turned up many times. The chain recombines TRBV10-3 with TRBJ2-7; 9 bases fit TRBD2. V gave up 1 base and J gave up 5 bases; unmatched junction bases: 6. Germline-derived CDR1 and CDR2 are ENHRY and SYGVKD. There are 15 residues in the CDR3. CDR3 residues: CAISEWAREGHEQYF. The DNA of the CDR3 is TGTGCCATCAGTGAGTGGGCGCGGGAGGGCCACGAGCAGTACTTC.